The 14 T cell receptor beta chains below all came from one sample that was sequenced in a study of blood T cells in healthy people across ages. A J-beta primer mix and a sample-barcoded 5' primer were used in a second PCR of about 7 to 12 cycles. MiXCR was run by TCRdb on the 5' RACE reads, yielding one entry per CDR3 protein. The sample contains about 570,000 distinct CDR3 sequences, roughly a quarter of which appear only once. Sequencing used blood. The receptors were sampled from a woman aged 70-85 years in good health.

The gene calls are TRBV5-1 and TRBJ2-5, with D uncertain. The last part of the DNA fits TRBJ2-1 better; the J call may be wrong. Germline V gene data show CDR1 as SGHRS and CDR2 as YFSETQ. This CDR3 has 12 residues. CDR3 amino acids: CASSLGSVEQFF. For the CDR3, the DNA is TGCGCCAGCAGCTTGGGGTCGGTCGAGCAGTTCTTC.

This chain joins TRBV7-3 and TRBJ2-1, with D unresolved. In germline, CDR1 is SGHTA, CDR2 FQGTGA. CDR3 length equals 12 residues. Trimming removed 2 bases at V and 8 bases at J, with 7 bases between. CDR3 nucleotide sequence: TGTGCCAGCAGCTTATTTAGGGATGAGCAGTTCTTC. Protein: CASSLFRDEQFF.

This clonotype has just a few counts. The chain joins TRBV6-2 or TRBV6-3 to TRBJ2-5; TRBD1 matches at 7 bases. The assigned J gene may be wrong: the sequence end matches TRBJ2-7 better. This CDR3 spans 14 amino acids. CDR1 and CDR2 (germline): MNHEY, SVGEGT. The CDR3 loop reads CASSITGVVYEQYF. For the CDR3, the DNA is TGTGCCAGCAGCATTACAGGGGTCGTCTACGAGCAGTACTTC.

A few counts support this clonotype. This chain uses TRBV20-1 with TRBJ1-2, with a possible D match to TRBD1 (6 bases). Germline V lookup: CDR1 DFQATT, CDR2 SNEGSKA (reference sequence). This CDR3 contains 15 residues. Trimming shortened V by 5 bases and J by 0 bases, and 16 bases separated the two germline ends. For the CDR3, the DNA is TGCAGTGCTCCTAGAGGACAGTTCTCTAACTATGGCTACACCTTC. Amino acid sequence: CSAPRGQFSNYGYTF.

The rearrangement joins TRBV6-5 to TRBJ2-3, with 8 nucleotides matching TRBD2. V was clipped by 3 bases and J by 6 bases; unmatched bases: 8. Looked up from germline, CDR1 is MNHEY and CDR2 is SVGAGI. This CDR3 comprises 15 residues. CDR3 sequence: CASSYQPGGRDTQYF. The CDR3 DNA follows: TGTGCCAGCAGTTATCAACCGGGGGGGCGGGATACGCAGTATTTT.

At least ten counts were recorded for this clonotype. The gene calls are TRBV29-1 and TRBJ2-6, with a weak D call TRBD1 (6 bases). The germline V gene has CDR1 SQVTM and CDR2 ANQGSEA. CDR3 length: 14 residues. The CDR3 nucleotides are TGCAACTCCACTAGGGGGACTGGGGCCAACGTCCTGACTTTC. Protein product: CNSTRGTGANVLTF.

This clonotype was seen a handful of times. V is TRBV13 and J is TRBJ2-7, with D unclear. Germline V gene sequence: CDR1 PRHDT, CDR2 FYEKMQ (reference sequence). With 3 bases removed from V and 2 bases from J, the gap between germline ends came to 14 bases. The CDR3 has 15 amino acids. CDR3 DNA: TGTGCCAGCAGCTTTGATCCGGTTGAACCCTACGAGCAGTACTTC. Its translation is CASSFDPVEPYEQYF.

This clonotype was picked up a small number of times. V gene TRBV7-6 combines with J gene TRBJ2-3; 10 bases line up with TRBD1. Looked up from germline, CDR1 is SGHVS and CDR2 is FNYEAQ. V lost 5 bases, J lost 6 bases, and 11 bases stayed unmatched. The CDR3 is 16 residues long. The CDR3 sequence is CASSHPGQGMRDTQYF. CDR3 bases: TGTGCCAGCAGCCATCCGGGACAGGGGATGAGGGATACGCAGTATTTT.

The chain links TRBV12-3 or TRBV12-4 to TRBJ2-3; TRBD2 is a possible D gene (6 bases). The CDR3 loop spans 14 amino acids. Trimming shortened V by 2 bases and J by 4 bases, and 10 bases separated the two germline ends. The CDR3 DNA reads TGTGCCAGCAGTTTACGGGAGAGGTCAGATACGCAGTATTTT. It yields the protein CASSLRERSDTQYF.

The rearrangement links TRBV7-2 to TRBJ2-2; 10 nucleotides agree with TRBD2. The junction had 10 bases not matched to a gene; V was cut back by 5 bases and J by 7 bases. CDR3 length equals 16 residues. In germline, CDR1 is SGHTA, CDR2 FQGNSA. The chain's CDR3 is CASSEASGRVGGELFF. As DNA, the CDR3 is TGTGCCAGCAGCGAGGCTAGCGGGAGAGTAGGCGGGGAGCTGTTTTTT. The entire variable domain, with the rest obtained from reference TRBV7-2 and TRBJ2-2, is as follows: GAGVSQSPSNKVTEKGKDVELRCDPISGHTALYWYRQSLGQGLEFLIYFQGNSAPDKSGLPSDRFSAERTGGSVSTLTIQRTQQEDSAVYLCASSEASGRVGGELFFGEGSRLTVL.

The chain combines TRBV7-8 with TRBJ2-2, with 10 bases fitting TRBD1. The CDR3 runs 18 residues. Germline assignment: CDR1 SGHVS and CDR2 FQNEAQ. V was pared by 5 bases and J by 0 bases, with 9 bases of the junction left unmatched. In DNA, the CDR3 is TGTGCCAGCAGCCCCAGACAGGGGGCCTTCGCGAACACCGGGGAGCTGTTTTTT. Translating it yields CASSPRQGAFANTGELFF. The full variable domain, in which reference TRBV7-8 and TRBJ2-2 provide the parts outside the CDR3, is GAGVSQSPRYKVAKRGQDVALRCDPISGHVSLFWYQQALGQGPEFLTYFQNEAQLDKSGLPSDRFFAERPEGSVSTLKIQRTQQEDSAVYLCASSPRQGAFANTGELFFGEGSRLTVL.

This clonotype was detected a few times. V gene TRBV3-1 combines with J gene TRBJ2-5; maybe TRBD2 (6 bases). Germline values: CDR1 LGHDT, CDR2 YNNKEL (reference sequence). The length of the CDR3 is 16 residues. Between the trimmed V and J ends, which lost 4 bases and 3 bases, there was a span of 18 bases. This chain's CDR3 is CASSLRGWGIKETQYF. Written as DNA, the CDR3 is TGTGCCAGCAGCCTACGGGGGTGGGGTATAAAAGAGACCCAGTACTTC.

This clonotype was counted only a few times. J is TRBJ2-5 and V is TRBV7-9; the D gene is possibly TRBD2 (5 bases). CDR1 and CDR2 (germline): SEHNR, FQNEAQ (reference sequence). The CDR3 loop spans 14 amino acids. V shed 5 bases and J shed 7 bases, with 17 bases lying between them. The CDR3 protein is CASSRAGLEGTQYF. Here the CDR3 DNA reads TGTGCCAGCAGCCGGGCCGGGCTAGAGGGGACCCAGTACTTC.

The chain uses TRBV2 and TRBJ1-1; 8 bases fit TRBD1. Looked up from germline, CDR1 is SNHLY and CDR2 is FYNNEI. The ends lost 7 bases at V and 6 bases at J; junction bases unmatched: 16. This CDR3 spans 16 amino acids. This chain's CDR3 is CASKRQGTISAPEAFF. For the CDR3, the DNA is TGTGCCAGCAAGAGACAGGGGACGATTTCGGCACCTGAAGCTTTCTTT.